This T cell receptor beta chain derives from a study of blood T cell repertoires in COVID-19. Overall study: Nucleic acid was either cDNA or gDNA, and it came from T cells, B-cell-depleted T cells, or PBMCs.

Recruits, aged roughly 18 to 100 years, lived in 24 US areas. Each participant's cohort was designated according to participant-reported clinical history. This table comes from immunoSEQ multiplex PCR, and its TCRdb copy is limited to in-frame clones, with some not included. The table includes 190,000 or so clones, roughly 87% detected once. This TCR was recovered from a man aged 18 to 29 with acute COVID-19. Input material: PBMCs or T cells enriched from blood (not recorded which).

The CDR3 loop is CASSHHAGQGAVGANVLTF. CDR3 DNA sequence: TGCGCCAGCAGCCACCACGCCGGACAGGGCGCTGTTGGGGCCAACGTCCTGACTTTC. The chain links TRBV4-3 to TRBJ2-6, with 8 bases matching TRBD1. The CDR3 loop spans 19 amino acids. Unmatched junction bases numbered 13, after V lost 3 bases and J lost 3 bases. The germline CDR1 and CDR2 sequences are LGHNA and YSLEER.